The subject of this entry is one T cell receptor beta chain. The antigen remains unidentified. The data were obtained in a study of identical twins. TCRdb reanalysed the 5' RACE reads using MiXCR and keeps one entry per CDR3 protein. The data contain 550,000 to 800,000 distinct CDR3 sequences, 7.1% of them seen just once; the ten biggest clones take up 1.6%. The CDR3 consists of 17 residues. The V and J ends lost 4 bases and 3 bases, in that order; junction bases with no gene match: 10. Looked up from germline, CDR1 is MGHRA and CDR2 is YSYEKL. Findings of the study overall: High-abundance cord blood beta clonotypes had fewer insertions; memory repertoires showed none.

Everyone who gave samples was a healthy Caucasian. The same data also contributed to another study, on yellow fever vaccine responses in identical twins. As that report states: The authors reported partly convergent, partly personalized vaccine responses in identical twins.

The sequence came from a woman between 18 and 29 years old in good health. The chain is built from TRBV4-1 and TRBJ2-1; 9 positions agree with TRBD1. Sequenced input: PBMCs. The DNA of the CDR3 is TGCGCCAGCAGCCGGGCCCGGGACAGGGAATTCTACAATGAGCAGTTCTTC. Translating gives CASSRARDREFYNEQFF.